Given below is one TCR beta chain in context. Its specificity is not known. V lost 2 bases, J lost 5 bases, and 4 bases stayed unmatched. In germline, CDR1 is ENHRY, CDR2 SYGVKD. This CDR3 has 16 amino acids. Sequenced by immunoSEQ multiplex PCR; TCRdb stores in-frame clones only, minus some. The data contain more than 85,000 clones, about 85% of them singletons. This entry is derived from a study of T cell responses to AZD1222 COVID-19 vaccine. Overall study findings and caveats: Spike-wide coverage was observed for vaccine-associated CD4 TCRs, with dominant responses at 160-218 and 743-854.

This receptor was obtained from an adult in good health. The chain employs TRBV10-3 and TRBJ2-1, with 12 nucleotides matching TRBD2. The input for sequencing was peripheral blood, taken on day 0 of AZD1222 vaccination. The CDR3: CAISEGRLAGDNEQFF. DNA of the CDR3: TGTGCCATCAGTGAGGGACGACTAGCGGGGGACAATGAGCAGTTCTTC.